This T cell receptor beta chain emerged from a study of radiation and T cells in renal cell carcinoma. Time point: baseline pretreatment blood. Treatment: 15 Gy SBRT to primary tumor, nephrectomy 4 weeks later. Concerning this clone: As yet, its antigen is unknown.

Study results and limitations: Baseline intratumoral clonotype presence is unknown without pretreatment biopsies.

The method was immunoSEQ multiplex PCR; TCRdb's version includes in-frame clones alone and lacks a portion of them. Of over 120,000 clones listed, approximately 90% are singletons. The V gene lost 5 bases and the J gene lost 3 bases, with 10 bases spanning the gap. The CDR3 runs to 13 residues. CDR1 SGHDN and CDR2 FVKESK come from the germline V gene. The J gene is TRBJ1-2, the V gene TRBV14, with D possibly matching TRBD1 (6 bases). This TCR was recovered from a woman aged 50 to 60 with renal cell carcinoma. Sequencing was performed on blood, taken from a patient whose treatment included radiotherapy and nephrectomy. In DNA form, the CDR3 reads TGTGCCAGCAGCACCCACAGGGACTATGGCTACACCTTC. Translated, it gives CASSTHRDYGYTF.